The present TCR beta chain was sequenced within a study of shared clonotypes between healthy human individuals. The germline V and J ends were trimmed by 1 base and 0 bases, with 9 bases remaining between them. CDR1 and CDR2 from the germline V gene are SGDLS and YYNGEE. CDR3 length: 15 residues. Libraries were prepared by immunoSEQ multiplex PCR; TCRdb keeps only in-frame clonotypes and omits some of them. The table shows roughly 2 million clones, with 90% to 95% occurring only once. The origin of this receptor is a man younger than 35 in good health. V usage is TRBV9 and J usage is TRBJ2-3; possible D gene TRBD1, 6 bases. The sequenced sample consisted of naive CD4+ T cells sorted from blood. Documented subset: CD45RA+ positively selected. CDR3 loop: CASSVWGLSTDTQYF. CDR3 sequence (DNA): TGTGCCAGCAGCGTATGGGGGCTGAGCACAGATACGCAGTATTTT.